This T cell receptor (beta chain) comes out of a study of blood T cell repertoires in COVID-19. Sequenced by immunoSEQ multiplex PCR; TCRdb stores in-frame clones only, minus some. The table records a few hundred thousand clones, roughly nine tenths of them present only once. Trimming stripped 3 bases from V and 6 bases from J, with 19 bases between. CDR1 LGHNT and CDR2 FRNRAP come from the germline V gene. The CDR3 covers 16 residues. This clone was seen once. This receptor was identified in a woman between 35 and 50 years old who had recovered from COVID-19. Material for sequencing was peripheral blood. The chain carries TRBV12-5 and TRBJ2-3; D is possibly TRBD2 (5 bases). CDR3 region: CASGFGLFSFGDTQYF. The CDR3 nucleotides read TGTGCTAGTGGTTTTGGACTGTTCAGTTTCGGCGATACGCAGTATTTT.